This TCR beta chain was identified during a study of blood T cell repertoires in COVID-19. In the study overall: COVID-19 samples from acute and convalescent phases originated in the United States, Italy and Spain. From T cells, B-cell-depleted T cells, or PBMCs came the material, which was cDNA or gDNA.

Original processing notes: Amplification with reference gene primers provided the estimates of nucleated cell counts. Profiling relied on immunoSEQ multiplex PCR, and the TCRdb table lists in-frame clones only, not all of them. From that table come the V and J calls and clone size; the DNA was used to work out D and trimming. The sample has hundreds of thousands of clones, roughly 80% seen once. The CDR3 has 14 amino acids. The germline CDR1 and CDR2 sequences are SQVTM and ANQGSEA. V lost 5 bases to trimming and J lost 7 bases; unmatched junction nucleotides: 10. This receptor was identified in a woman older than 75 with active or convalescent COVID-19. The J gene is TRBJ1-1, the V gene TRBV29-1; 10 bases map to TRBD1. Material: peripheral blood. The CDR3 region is CSVPGQGITGEAFF. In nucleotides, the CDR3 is TGCAGCGTTCCGGGACAGGGGATAACAGGTGAAGCTTTCTTT.